Below, one T cell receptor beta chain is given with its context. V shed 2 bases and J shed 1 base, with 13 bases lying between them. From germline, CDR1 is MNHNS and CDR2 SASEGT. The CDR3 has 16 residues. These data belong to a study of blood T cell repertoires in COVID-19. Looking at the study overall: Researchers got acute and convalescent COVID-19 samples from the United States, Italy and Spain. PBMCs, B-cell-depleted T cells, or T cells were the source of the cDNA or gDNA that made up the material.

How the authors handled the data: It was from reference gene primer amplification that nucleated cell counts were estimated. The table came from immunoSEQ multiplex PCR; TCRdb's copy has only in-frame clones and leaves some out. That table is the source of V, J and clone size, and D and trimming were worked out from the DNA. The data contain more than 350,000 clones, about 90% of them singletons. It was during active infection that Seattle patients were enrolled and then longitudinally followed. This receptor was taken from a young woman with COVID-19, enrolled during active disease. What was sequenced was peripheral blood. This chain joins TRBV6-1 and TRBJ2-3, with a tentative D call TRBD1 (5 bases). CDR3: CASSELPQGGTDTQYF. CDR3 bases: TGTGCCAGCAGTGAACTTCCCCAGGGTGGCACAGATACGCAGTATTTT.